This TCR beta chain emerged from a study of tumor-infiltrating lymphocytes in primary liver carcinoma. The overall study: These patients were men and women whose ages were 30 to 69 years. Points from the study as a whole: Blood's top-250-clone fraction was significantly lower than that of tumors (p = 0.039). Samples, which were bulk and unsorted, did not allow CD4+ and CD8+ repertoires to be compared. Overlap in tumor-adjacent and tumor-blood pairs fell below that of tumor region pairs.

This clonotype was seen a handful of times. Its antigen is not identified. The authors took blood RNA from unsorted whole blood and also extracted germline DNA. TCR beta cDNA came from about 450 ng total RNA, primed with a constant-region primer. Construction of TCR beta libraries relied on three successive nested multiplex PCR rounds employing slightly modified ARM-PCR. Forward primers for TRBV1-TRBV30 and a C-beta reverse primer served the first two PCR rounds, at 10 cycles each. TCRdb re-analysed the multiplex PCR reads in MiXCR, keeping a single row per CDR3 protein. Among some 180,000 distinct CDR3 sequences listed, 50% to 75% were seen once. Losses at the gene ends were 5 bases for V and 5 bases for J; bases not matched to a gene: 3. Germline V CDR1 and CDR2: LGHNT, FRNRAP. This CDR3 is built from 14 residues.

The TCR sequence derives from a man aged 40-49 years with primary liver carcinoma and hepatitis B virus infection. The sequenced sample consisted of peripheral blood. This chain connects TRBV12-5 to TRBJ1-4, with 9 bases identical to TRBD1. The CDR3 reads CASGGDRANEKLFF. The CDR3, as DNA: TGTGCTAGTGGTGGGGACAGGGCAAATGAAAAACTGTTTTTT.